What follows is one TCR beta chain and its context. These data are taken from a study of T cell changes during pregnancy in multiple sclerosis. Assay: immunoSEQ multiplex PCR; the TCRdb copy retains only in-frame clones and omits some. The sample lists about 100,000 clones, approximately 93% occurring once. Per the germline V gene, CDR1 is SGHRS and CDR2 is YFSETQ. This CDR3 has 14 residues. After removal of 1 base from V and 3 bases from J, the junction contained 4 bases not matched to a gene. The clonotype was recovered from a female donor with multiple sclerosis, enrolled in a pregnancy study. V usage is TRBV5-1 and J usage is TRBJ2-7, with 7 bases fitting TRBD1. The sample was peripheral blood, taken after pregnancy. The CDR3 nucleotides are TGCGCCAGCAGCTTGTATGCAGGGGGCTACGAGCAGTACTTC. It codes for CASSLYAGGYEQYF. Based on the CDR3 plus reference TRBV5-1 and TRBJ2-7, the full variable domain is KAGVTQTPRYLIKTRGQQVTLSCSPISGHRSVSWYQQTPGQGLQFLFEYFSETQRNKGNFPGRFSGRQFSNSRSEMNVSTLELGDSALYLCASSLYAGGYEQYFGPGTRLTVT.